This T cell receptor (beta chain) was documented in a study of T cells in Graves' hyperthyroidism and ophthalmopathy (dated by TCRdb to between 2018 and 2020). Regarding the complete study: Peripheral blood was sampled at the time of initial diagnosis, prior to any treatment. In addition, the study compared T-cell repertoires in thyroid tissue and in blood from six Graves' hyperthyroidism patients. The roughly 90 discovery patients were divided at random into training and test sets in a 7:3 ratio. An independent validation cohort of around 19 hyperthyroidism patients and 17 patients who later progressed to ophthalmopathy tested prospective prediction of ophthalmopathy. TCR V-J signatures able to tell the groups apart were searched for in a discovery cohort of 90 to 100 patients, of whom 40 to 45 had Graves' ophthalmopathy and 57 had stable Graves' hyperthyroidism. The paper describes TCR Vbeta CDR3 sequencing of more than 120 peripheral blood samples, made up of about 41 ophthalmopathy patients, 70 to 75 hyperthyroidism patients and 17 progressor patients. Following sampling, methimazole starting at 30 mg daily was given to hyperthyroidism patients, and high-dose intravenous methylprednisolone was given to ophthalmopathy patients. General conclusions and limits of the study: No statistical method was used to set the sample size in advance, and investigators knew the group allocation. In cross-validation, a model built on a 13 V-J signature told ophthalmopathy apart from stable hyperthyroidism with 87.88% sensitivity and approximately 84% specificity, and in testing the same model reached 80%/75%. In validation, the model predicted progression to ophthalmopathy with approximately 70% sensitivity and around 72% specificity, a median of approximately 6.5 months before onset. Blood samples also contained most of the expanded thyroid clonotypes (frequency above 0.001), which suggests that blood repertoires may reflect thyroid immune responses.

The germline V gene supplies CDR1 SGHTA and CDR2 FQGNSA. V was cut back by 2 bases and J by 4 bases, leaving a gap of 15 bases between them. The CDR3, from cysteine to phenylalanine, totals 15 residues. Only CDR3 DNA remains: 45 bases, in frame from the first base. Ophthalmopathy patients had moderately to severely active disease, Clinical Activity Score of at least 3, NOSPECS grade of at least 4, and duration under 3 months. The study excluded patients with uncontrolled infections, other autoimmune diseases, pregnancy or lactation. Diagnoses relied on clinical symptoms, serum thyroxine and TRAb, thyroid ultrasound and orbital computed tomography. PBMCs were separated from 10 ml of fresh peripheral blood using Ficoll-Paque density gradient centrifugation. Total RNA was extracted using Trizol reagent, and RNA quality was assessed on an Agilent 2100 Bioanalyzer. TCR beta CDR3 regions were amplified from RNA transcripts. The first round of RT-PCR for the TCR CDR3 was performed with the HTBI primer set and the Qiagen OneStep RT-PCR kit. Libraries were constructed in a second round of multiplex PCR, after which size selection and purification were carried out. Libraries were sequenced paired-end with 100 bp reads on an Illumina HiSeq2000. Per the authors' processing: SOAPnuke was used to process the raw data, removing reads that contained adapters or uncalled bases, had a mean Phred below 15, or lacked an exact match to the constant primer or identifier. COPE v1.2.5 was used to merge the high-quality paired reads, and each unique nucleotide sequence was defined as a clonotype. MiTCR v1.1 was used to align the clonotypes against IMGT TRBV, TRBD and TRBJ reference segments. Only V-J combinations with frequency above 0.0001, covering approximately 99% of repertoires, were analysed. A TCS score was defined as the ratio of F50 (clonal expansion) to E x V (chaos), with BLOSUM62-based TCRdist applied between CDR3 peptides within each V-J. Welch's t-statistics and random forest reduced around 510 V-J features to some 14, which were used in a naive Bayes classifier (R e1071). TCRdb reprocessing: public reads trimmed at Q25 with fastp, clones called with MiXCR, in-frame beta chains kept. Every CDR3 protein is listed once, alongside the most common genes and DNA of its rows. TCRdb's processing, not the authors', yielded these V and J calls. The sample records hundreds of thousands of distinct CDR3 sequences, roughly 15% of which are singletons. 34% of the sample is in the top ten clones.

A word on this clonotype: The antigen this receptor binds is unknown. Base qualities are missing; no much larger clone stands one base away.

What was sequenced was blood. This receptor was identified in a woman aged 40 to 50 with Graves' ophthalmopathy. This chain joins TRBV7-2 to TRBJ2-7, with the D gene uncertain. The CDR3 has the sequence CASSLLPENLYEQYF. The base sequence is TGTGCCAGCAGCTTACTACCGGAGAATCTTTACGAGCAGTACTTC.